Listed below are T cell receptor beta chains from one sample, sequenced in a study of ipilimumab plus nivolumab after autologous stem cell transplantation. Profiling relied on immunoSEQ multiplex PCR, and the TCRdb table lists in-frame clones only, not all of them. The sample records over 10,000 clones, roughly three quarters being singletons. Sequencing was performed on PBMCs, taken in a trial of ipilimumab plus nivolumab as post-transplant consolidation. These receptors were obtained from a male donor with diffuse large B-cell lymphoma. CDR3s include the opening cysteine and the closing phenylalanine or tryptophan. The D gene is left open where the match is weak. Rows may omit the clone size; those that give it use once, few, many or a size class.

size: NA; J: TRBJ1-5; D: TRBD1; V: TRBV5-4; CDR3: CASSLAGGGNQPQHF; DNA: TGTGCCAGCAGCCTCGCAGGGGGTGGCAATCAGCCCCAGCATTTT
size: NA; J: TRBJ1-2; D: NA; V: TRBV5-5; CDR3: CASRVGPYGPGYDYGYTF; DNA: TGTGCCAGCAGAGTAGGGCCCTACGGTCCGGGGTACGACTATGGCTACACCTTC
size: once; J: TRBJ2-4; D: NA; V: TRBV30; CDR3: CAWSGVGPLSLLAKNIQYF; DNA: TGTGCCTGGAGTGGAGTGGGTCCCCTTTCCCTTCTAGCCAAAAACATTCAGTACTTC
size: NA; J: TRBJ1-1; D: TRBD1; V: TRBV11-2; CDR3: CASSLWTGPNTEAFF; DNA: TGTGCCAGCAGCCTCTGGACAGGTCCGAACACTGAAGCTTTCTTT
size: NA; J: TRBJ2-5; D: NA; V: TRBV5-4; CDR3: CASSLGDRTIQETQYF; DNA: TGTGCCAGCAGCTTAGGCGACAGGACGATCCAAGAGACCCAGTACTTC
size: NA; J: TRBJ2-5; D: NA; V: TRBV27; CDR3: CASSPRTEQETQYF; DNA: TGTGCCAGCAGTCCCCGGACAGAACAAGAGACCCAGTACTTC
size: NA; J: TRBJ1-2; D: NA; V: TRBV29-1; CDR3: CSAPTTDGYTF; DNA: TGCAGCGCCCCAACGACAGATGGCTACACCTTC
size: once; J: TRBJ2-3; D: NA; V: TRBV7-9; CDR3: CASSFAGADTQYF; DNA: TGTGCCAGCAGCTTTGCCGGAGCAGATACGCAGTATTTT
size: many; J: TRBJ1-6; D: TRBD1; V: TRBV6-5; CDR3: CASSYSRTGDSPLHF; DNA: TGTGCCAGCAGTTACTCACGGACAGGGGATTCACCCCTCCACTTT
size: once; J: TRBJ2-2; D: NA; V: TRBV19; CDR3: CASSIDGMGAGELFF; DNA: TGTGCCAGTAGTATAGACGGGATGGGGGCCGGGGAGCTGTTTTTT
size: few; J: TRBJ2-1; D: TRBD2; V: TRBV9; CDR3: CASSALLAGGRNEQFF; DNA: TGTGCCAGCAGCGCTCTACTAGCGGGAGGGCGTAATGAGCAGTTCTTC
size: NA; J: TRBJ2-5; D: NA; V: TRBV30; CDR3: CAWSGGLGGETQYF; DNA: TGTGCCTGGAGTGGAGGACTAGGGGGAGAGACCCAGTACTTC
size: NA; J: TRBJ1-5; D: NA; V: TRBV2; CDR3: CASSVRGPAQHF; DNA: TGTGCCAGCAGTGTGCGGGGACCAGCCCAGCATTTT
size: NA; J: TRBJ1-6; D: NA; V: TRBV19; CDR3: CASSIRSGALHF; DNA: TGTGCCAGTAGTATTAGATCAGGGGCCCTGCACTTT
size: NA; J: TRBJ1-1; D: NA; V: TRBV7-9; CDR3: CASSLTKYTEAFF; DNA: TGTGCCAGCAGCTTGACAAAATACACTGAAGCTTTCTTT
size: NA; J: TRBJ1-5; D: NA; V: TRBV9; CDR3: CASSRDHGNQPQHF; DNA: TGTGCCAGCAGCCGGGACCACGGCAATCAGCCCCAGCATTTT
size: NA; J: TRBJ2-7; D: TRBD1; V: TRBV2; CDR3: CASSPGQGAPYEQYF; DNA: TGTGCCAGCAGTCCCGGACAGGGGGCTCCCTACGAGCAGTACTTC
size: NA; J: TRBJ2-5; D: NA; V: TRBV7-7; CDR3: CASSLSRVTETQYF; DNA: TGTGCCAGCAGCTTATCCAGGGTGACGGAGACCCAGTACTTC
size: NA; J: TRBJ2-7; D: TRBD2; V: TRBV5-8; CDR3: CASSFGASGGSEQYF; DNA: TGTGCCAGCAGCTTTGGCGCTAGCGGGGGGAGCGAGCAGTACTTC
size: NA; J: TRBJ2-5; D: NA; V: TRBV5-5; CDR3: CASSSLEETQYF; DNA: TGTGCCAGCAGTTCGCTAGAAGAGACCCAGTACTTC
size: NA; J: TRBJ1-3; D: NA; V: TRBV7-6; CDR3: CASSLSVGGSGNTIYF; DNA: TGTGCCAGCAGCTTATCGGTTGGGGGATCTGGAAACACCATATATTTT
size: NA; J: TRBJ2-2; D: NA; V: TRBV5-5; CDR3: CASSFSRELFF; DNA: TGTGCCAGCAGCTTTTCCAGGGAGCTGTTTTTT
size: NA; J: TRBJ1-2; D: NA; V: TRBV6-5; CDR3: CASSYRPGANYGYTF; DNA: TGTGCCAGCAGTTACCGTCCGGGTGCGAACTATGGCTACACCTTC
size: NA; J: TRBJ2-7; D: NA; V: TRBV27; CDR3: CASSLGKQSREQYF; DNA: TGTGCCAGCAGTTTAGGAAAACAAAGCCGGGAGCAGTACTTC
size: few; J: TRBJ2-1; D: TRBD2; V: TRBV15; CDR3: CATSLSGKVEQFF; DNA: TGTGCCACCAGCCTTAGCGGGAAGGTTGAGCAGTTCTTC